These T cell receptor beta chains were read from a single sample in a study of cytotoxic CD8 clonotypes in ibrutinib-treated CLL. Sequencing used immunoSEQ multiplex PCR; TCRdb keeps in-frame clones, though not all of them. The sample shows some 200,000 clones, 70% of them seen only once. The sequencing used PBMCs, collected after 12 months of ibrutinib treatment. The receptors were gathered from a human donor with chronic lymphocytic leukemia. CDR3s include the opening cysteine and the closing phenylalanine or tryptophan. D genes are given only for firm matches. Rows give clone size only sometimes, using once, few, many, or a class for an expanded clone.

CDR3 protein: CASSAFRYEQYF
CDR3 DNA: TGTGCCAGCAGCGCCTTCCGGTACGAGCAGTACTTC
D gene: .
J gene: TRBJ2-7
clone size: .
V gene: TRBV5-6

CDR3 protein: CASRTPGQTNYGYTF
CDR3 DNA: TGTGCCAGCAGAACCCCGGGACAGACTAACTATGGCTACACCTTC
D gene: TRBD1
J gene: TRBJ1-2
clone size: few
V gene: TRBV2

CDR3 protein: CASSFTSSSYNEQFF
CDR3 DNA: TGTGCCAGCAGCTTTACTAGCAGCTCCTACAATGAGCAGTTCTTC
D gene: .
J gene: TRBJ2-1
clone size: .
V gene: TRBV11-2

CDR3 protein: CASSLAGATWDTQYF
CDR3 DNA: TGTGCCAGCAGCTTGGCGGGAGCTACGTGGGATACGCAGTATTTT
D gene: .
J gene: TRBJ2-3
clone size: .
V gene: TRBV5-4

CDR3 protein: CASSPAASGLTYNEQFF
CDR3 DNA: TGTGCCAGCAGCCCCGCGGCTAGCGGACTCACCTACAATGAGCAGTTCTTC
D gene: TRBD2
J gene: TRBJ2-1
clone size: once
V gene: TRBV13

CDR3 protein: CSVSDRGAEAFF
CDR3 DNA: TGCAGCGTTTCGGACAGGGGGGCTGAAGCTTTCTTT
D gene: TRBD1
J gene: TRBJ1-1
clone size: once
V gene: TRBV29-1

CDR3 protein: CASTRLAGDNEQFF
CDR3 DNA: TGTGCCAGCACACGACTAGCGGGGGACAATGAGCAGTTCTTC
D gene: TRBD2
J gene: TRBJ2-1
clone size: .
V gene: TRBV28

CDR3 protein: CASSYVGGRFYGYTF
CDR3 DNA: TGTGCCAGCAGTTACGTTGGGGGGCGTTTCTATGGCTACACCTTC
D gene: .
J gene: TRBJ1-2
clone size: .
V gene: TRBV6-5

CDR3 protein: CASSSGGITDTQYF
CDR3 DNA: TGTGCCAGCAGTTCGGGCGGGATCACAGATACGCAGTATTTT
D gene: .
J gene: TRBJ2-3
clone size: .
V gene: TRBV28

CDR3 protein: CASSLGQPAGYTF
CDR3 DNA: TGTGCCAGCAGCTTAGGGCAGCCTGCTGGCTACACCTTC
D gene: .
J gene: TRBJ1-2
clone size: .
V gene: TRBV7-2

CDR3 protein: CASSLRQGETQYF
CDR3 DNA: TGTGCCAGCTCACTTCGACAGGGGGAGACCCAGTACTTC
D gene: TRBD1
J gene: TRBJ2-5
clone size: .
V gene: TRBV18

CDR3 protein: CASSQVFGQRTDTQYF
CDR3 DNA: TGCGCCAGCAGCCAAGTGTTCGGACAGCGCACAGATACGCAGTATTTT
D gene: .
J gene: TRBJ2-3
clone size: .
V gene: TRBV4-1

CDR3 protein: CASSPHQGTSTGELFF
CDR3 DNA: TGTGCTAGCAGCCCCCACCAGGGAACGAGCACCGGGGAGCTGTTTTTT
D gene: .
J gene: TRBJ2-2
clone size: .
V gene: TRBV7-7

CDR3 protein: CASRGQGNSNQPQHF
CDR3 DNA: TGTGCCAGCAGAGGACAGGGGAATAGCAATCAGCCCCAGCATTTT
D gene: TRBD1
J gene: TRBJ1-5
clone size: .
V gene: TRBV6-5

CDR3 protein: CASSFGTVGYGYTF
CDR3 DNA: TGTGCCAGCAGCTTCGGGACAGTCGGCTATGGCTACACCTTC
D gene: TRBD1
J gene: TRBJ1-2
clone size: .
V gene: TRBV7-3

CDR3 protein: CASSQDIGGRVQKLFF
CDR3 DNA: TGCGCCAGCAGCCAAGATATCGGGGGGCGCGTTCAAAAACTGTTTTTT
D gene: .
J gene: TRBJ1-4
clone size: .
V gene: TRBV4-1

CDR3 protein: CASSLPGEETQYF
CDR3 DNA: TGTGCCAGCAGCTTACCCGGGGAAGAGACCCAGTACTTC
D gene: .
J gene: TRBJ2-5
clone size: few
V gene: TRBV11-3

CDR3 protein: CASSVGAGYSYEQYF
CDR3 DNA: TGTGCCAGCAGCGTAGGGGCGGGGTATTCCTACGAGCAGTACTTC
D gene: .
J gene: TRBJ2-7
clone size: .
V gene: TRBV9

CDR3 protein: CASSPPQGAGNQPQHF
CDR3 DNA: TGTGCCAGCAGTCCACCACAGGGGGCTGGCAATCAGCCCCAGCATTTT
D gene: TRBD1
J gene: TRBJ1-5
clone size: .
V gene: TRBV6-6

CDR3 protein: CASSHRTGRITEAFF
CDR3 DNA: TGTGCCAGCAGTCACCGGACAGGGAGAATCACTGAAGCTTTCTTT
D gene: TRBD1
J gene: TRBJ1-1
clone size: .
V gene: TRBV6-5

CDR3 protein: CASSLWEGQGSGKLFF
CDR3 DNA: TGTGCCAGCAGTTTATGGGAGGGACAGGGGTCAGGAAAACTGTTTTTT
D gene: TRBD1
J gene: TRBJ1-4
clone size: .
V gene: TRBV28

CDR3 protein: CSVERSTDTQYF
CDR3 DNA: TGCAGCGTTGAACGGAGCACAGATACGCAGTATTTT
D gene: .
J gene: TRBJ2-3
clone size: .
V gene: TRBV29-1

CDR3 protein: CASSQILNPHTQYF
CDR3 DNA: TGTGCCAGCAGCCAAATTCTCAATCCCCATACGCAGTATTTT
D gene: .
J gene: TRBJ2-3
clone size: .
V gene: TRBV7-9

CDR3 protein: CASSYGGISYNEQFF
CDR3 DNA: TGTGCCAGCAGTTATGGCGGGATATCCTACAATGAGCAGTTCTTC
D gene: .
J gene: TRBJ2-1
clone size: .
V gene: TRBV6-5

CDR3 protein: CASGVAVANTF
CDR3 DNA: TGTGCCAGCGGGGTGGCAGTTGCCAACACCTTC
D gene: .
J gene: TRBJ1-2
clone size: .
V gene: TRBV9

CDR3 protein: CASSRQRQYEQYF
CDR3 DNA: TGTGCCAGCAGCCGACAGAGGCAGTACGAGCAGTACTTC
D gene: .
J gene: TRBJ2-7
clone size: .
V gene: TRBV11-2

CDR3 protein: CASSKVGGRYEQFF
CDR3 DNA: TGTGCCAGCAGCAAGGTTGGCGGGAGATATGAGCAGTTCTTC
D gene: TRBD2
J gene: TRBJ2-1
clone size: .
V gene: TRBV5-4

CDR3 protein: CASSLSAVGNTGELFF
CDR3 DNA: TGTGCCAGCAGCTTATCGGCGGTCGGAAACACCGGGGAGCTGTTTTTT
D gene: .
J gene: TRBJ2-2
clone size: few
V gene: TRBV7-3

CDR3 protein: CASSLENYGYTF
CDR3 DNA: TGTGCCAGCAGCCTCGAAAACTATGGCTACACCTTC
D gene: .
J gene: TRBJ1-2
clone size: .
V gene: TRBV11-2

CDR3 protein: CASSLEQRNQPQHF
CDR3 DNA: TGTGCCAGCAGTTTGGAACAGCGCAATCAGCCCCAGCATTTT
D gene: .
J gene: TRBJ1-5
clone size: few
V gene: TRBV28

CDR3 protein: CASSLGQGGNQPQHF
CDR3 DNA: TGTGCCAGCAGCTTAGGTCAGGGAGGCAATCAGCCCCAGCATTTT
D gene: .
J gene: TRBJ1-5
clone size: .
V gene: TRBV13

CDR3 protein: CASSFRDSLLAKNIQYF
CDR3 DNA: TGTGCCAGCAGCTTCCGTGACAGCCTTCTAGCCAAAAACATTCAGTACTTC
D gene: .
J gene: TRBJ2-4
clone size: .
V gene: TRBV7-2

CDR3 protein: CASSQVVASGIDEQYF
CDR3 DNA: TGTGCCAGCAGCCAAGTCGTGGCTAGCGGGATCGACGAGCAGTACTTC
D gene: TRBD2
J gene: TRBJ2-7
clone size: few
V gene: TRBV4-2

CDR3 protein: CSAIPNTEAFF
CDR3 DNA: TGCAGTGCTATCCCGAACACTGAAGCTTTCTTT
D gene: .
J gene: TRBJ1-1
clone size: .
V gene: TRBV20-1

CDR3 protein: CASSWGEQYF
CDR3 DNA: TGTGCCAGCAGCTGGGGCGAGCAGTACTTC
D gene: .
J gene: TRBJ2-7
clone size: .
V gene: TRBV7-6

CDR3 protein: CASSRGLADTKNIQYF
CDR3 DNA: TGTGCCAGCAGCCGCGGACTAGCGGATACCAAAAACATTCAGTACTTC
D gene: TRBD2
J gene: TRBJ2-4
clone size: .
V gene: TRBV4-2

CDR3 protein: CASILGAGGYEQYF
CDR3 DNA: TGTGCCAGCATACTAGGAGCGGGAGGTTACGAGCAGTACTTC
D gene: TRBD2
J gene: TRBJ2-7
clone size: .
V gene: TRBV6-6

CDR3 protein: CASSLRGTEAFF
CDR3 DNA: TGCGCCAGCAGCTTGAGGGGCACTGAAGCTTTCTTT
D gene: .
J gene: TRBJ1-1
clone size: .
V gene: TRBV5-1

CDR3 protein: CSARNLYEQYF
CDR3 DNA: TGCAGTGCTCGAAACCTATACGAGCAGTACTTC
D gene: .
J gene: TRBJ2-7
clone size: .
V gene: TRBV20-1

CDR3 protein: CASSYRTGRDIQYF
CDR3 DNA: TGCGCCAGCAGCTACAGGACAGGGCGGGACATTCAGTACTTC
D gene: TRBD1
J gene: TRBJ2-4
clone size: .
V gene: TRBV5-1

CDR3 protein: CASSSGGSVLYNEQFF
CDR3 DNA: TGTGCCAGCAGCTCGGGAGGGTCGGTACTTTACAATGAGCAGTTCTTC
D gene: TRBD2
J gene: TRBJ2-1
clone size: few
V gene: TRBV7-2

CDR3 protein: CASSHGRALNQPQHF
CDR3 DNA: TGCGCCAGCAGCCACGGACGGGCTCTCAATCAGCCCCAGCATTTT
D gene: .
J gene: TRBJ1-5
clone size: few
V gene: TRBV4-1

CDR3 protein: CASSSGGYNEQFF
CDR3 DNA: TGTGCCAGCAGCTCCGGGGGATACAATGAGCAGTTCTTC
D gene: .
J gene: TRBJ2-1
clone size: once
V gene: TRBV9

CDR3 protein: CASSPRGEMGTDTQYF
CDR3 DNA: TGTGCCAGCAGCCCCAGAGGCGAGATGGGGACAGATACGCAGTATTTT
D gene: .
J gene: TRBJ2-3
clone size: .
V gene: TRBV4-2

CDR3 protein: CASSLTGEGYEQYF
CDR3 DNA: TGTGCCAGCAGTTTGACAGGGGAAGGGTACGAGCAGTACTTC
D gene: TRBD1
J gene: TRBJ2-7
clone size: .
V gene: TRBV27

CDR3 protein: CASSVSDRGHFPNTEAFF
CDR3 DNA: TGTGCCAGCAGCGTATCCGACAGGGGTCATTTCCCGAACACTGAAGCTTTCTTT
D gene: TRBD1
J gene: TRBJ1-1
clone size: .
V gene: TRBV9